These 23 T cell receptor beta chains were all obtained from the same sample, sequenced in a study of blood T cell repertoires in COVID-19. The table came from immunoSEQ multiplex PCR; TCRdb's copy has only in-frame clones and leaves some out. The sample yields around 230,000 clones, about nine tenths seen once. Sequencing used PBMCs or T cells enriched from blood (not recorded which). Receptors were obtained from a man aged 18-30 years with acute COVID-19.

The V and J genes are TRBV28 and TRBJ1-4; 10 nucleotides agree with TRBD1. Per the germline V gene, CDR1 is MDHEN and CDR2 is SYDVKM. The CDR3 has 17 amino acids. Trimming removed 2 bases from V and 5 bases from J; junction bases left unmatched: 8. Written as DNA, the CDR3 is TGTGCCAGCAGTTTACTCGTCCGGGGACAGGGGAATGAAAAACTGTTTTTT. Its translation: CASSLLVRGQGNEKLFF.

The chain joins TRBV7-2 to TRBJ2-1; 7 bases map to TRBD2. Looked up from germline, CDR1 is SGHTA and CDR2 is FQGNSA. Trimming took 1 base from V and 6 from J; bases not matched to a gene: 9. CDR3 length: 16 residues. The DNA of the CDR3 is TGTGCCAGCAGCTTAGGTCGTACTAGCGTCCCCAATGAGCAGTTCTTC. It encodes CASSLGRTSVPNEQFF.

The rearrangement joins TRBV24-1 to TRBJ2-2; TRBD1 matches at 11 bases. Germline assignment: CDR1 KGHDR and CDR2 SFDVKD. V lost 3 bases, J lost 5 bases, and 7 bases stayed unmatched. The CDR3 is made up of 17 amino acids. For the CDR3, the DNA is TGTGCCACCAGTGATCCGGGACAGGGGGGAGGGACCGGGGAGCTGTTTTTT. This sequence encodes CATSDPGQGGGTGELFF.

The gene calls are TRBV7-2 and TRBJ2-3; TRBD2 matches 9 bases. The V gene end was trimmed by 2 bases and the J gene end by 3 bases; junction bases not matched to a gene: 9. The CDR3 consists of 17 residues. Germline-derived CDR1 and CDR2 are SGHTA and FQGNSA. CDR3 loop: CASSLSQPTSGTDTQYF. The CDR3 region has the DNA TGTGCCAGCAGCTTATCCCAACCGACTAGCGGAACAGATACGCAGTATTTT.

The chain is built from TRBV3-1 (or the pseudogene TRBV3-2) and TRBJ2-1, with TRBD2 as a possible D gene (6 bases). Trimming shortened V by 1 base and J by 6 bases, and 10 bases separated the two germline ends. The CDR3 length is 14 residues. Germline values: CDR1 LGHDT, CDR2 YNNKEL (reference sequence). In nucleotides, the CDR3 is TGTGCCAGCAGCCAAGCAAGGAGGGGCAATGAGCAGTTCTTC. Its protein product is CASSQARRGNEQFF.

V gene TRBV30 combines with J gene TRBJ1-6; weak D call: TRBD1 (5 bases). CDR1 and CDR2 from the germline V gene are GTSNPN and SVGIG (reference sequence). This CDR3 spans 13 amino acids. The germline V and J ends were trimmed by 2 bases and 6 bases, with 8 bases remaining between them. The CDR3, as DNA: TGTGCCTGGAGTAGGGGTATTAATTCACCCCTCCACTTT. It yields the protein CAWSRGINSPLHF.

This chain connects TRBV19 to TRBJ1-2; 9 bases are a match to TRBD1. Trimming cost V 6 bases and J 0 bases; bases outside gene matches: 8. The V gene's germline CDR1 is LNHDA and CDR2 SQIVND (reference sequence). The CDR3 totals 16 residues. CDR3 loop: CASSGQGQTTNYGYTF. Written as DNA, the CDR3 is TGTGCCAGTAGCGGACAGGGGCAAACCACTAACTATGGCTACACCTTC.

The rearrangement joins TRBV5-5 to TRBJ2-7; 10 nucleotides match TRBD1. With 3 bases clipped from V and 4 bases from J, the junction kept 7 bases outside the gene matches. The CDR3 consists of 15 residues. CDR1 SGHKS and CDR2 YYEKEE come from the germline V gene (reference sequence). The CDR3 DNA sequence: TGTGCCAGCAGCTCCCAACCGGGACAGGGGTACGAGCAGTACTTC. This gives the protein CASSSQPGQGYEQYF.

As concerns this clone: The sample holds other DNA sequences that translate to the same CDR3. This rearrangement joins TRBV7-9 to TRBJ2-5; D unclear. Germline CDR1 and CDR2: SEHNR and FQNEAQ (reference sequence). Trimming pared 3 bases from V and 8 bases from J, leaving 13 bases between. This CDR3 has 13 amino acids. In nucleotides, the CDR3 is TGTGCCAGCAGCTTTAGTCTAAACAGAACCCAGTACTTC. It specifies CASSFSLNRTQYF.

This chain joins TRBV4-3 and TRBJ2-2; 9 bases agree with TRBD2. V lost 0 bases to trimming and J lost 9 bases; unmatched junction nucleotides: 8. Germline CDR1 reads LGHNA; CDR2 reads YSLEER. This CDR3 is built from 16 residues. The CDR3: CASSQEWASGIRELFF. CDR3 coding DNA: TGCGCCAGCAGCCAAGAGTGGGCTAGCGGGATCCGGGAGCTGTTTTTT.

The chain has TRBV4-3 and TRBJ2-7, with 9 bases that match TRBD1. Germline V gene lookup returns CDR1 LGHNA and CDR2 YSLEER. The CDR3 runs to 15 residues. The V gene end was trimmed by 2 bases and the J gene end by 6 bases; junction bases not matched to a gene: 8. CDR3 DNA sequence: TGCGCCAGCAGCCAACTTACAGGGGGCAGTAGCGAGCAGTACTTC. It specifies CASSQLTGGSSEQYF.

This sequence joins TRBV3-1 (or the pseudogene TRBV3-2) and TRBJ2-5; D is undetermined. V dropped 4 bases and J dropped 5 bases, with 17 bases sitting between them. CDR1 is LGHDT, CDR2 YNNKEL, per germline (reference sequence). The CDR3 length is 15 residues. The CDR3 region has the DNA TGTGCCAGCAGCCCTCCATACGTGACTTTCGAGACCCAGTACTTC. This encodes CASSPPYVTFETQYF.

The rearrangement uses TRBV24-1 and TRBJ2-2, with 9 bases matching TRBD1. The V and J ends lost 1 base and 4 bases, in that order; junction bases with no gene match: 3. CDR1 and CDR2 from the germline V gene are KGHDR and SFDVKD. This CDR3 comprises 16 residues. CDR3 in amino acids: CATSDLGQGFTGELFF. DNA for the CDR3: TGTGCCACCAGTGATTTAGGACAGGGGTTCACCGGGGAGCTGTTTTTT.

The V and J genes are TRBV7-8 and TRBJ1-3; D is perhaps TRBD1 (6 bases). From germline, CDR1 is SGHVS and CDR2 FQNEAQ. The CDR3 runs 18 residues. V shed 2 bases and J shed 4 bases, with 21 bases lying between them. CDR3 region: CASSLPGGLGSLGNTIYF. The CDR3 DNA sequence: TGTGCCAGCAGCTTACCGGGGGGCTTGGGGTCGCTCGGAAACACCATATATTTT.

The gene calls are TRBV30 and TRBJ1-1; D might be TRBD1 (5 bases). This CDR3 has 12 amino acids. Per the germline V gene, CDR1 is GTSNPN and CDR2 is SVGIG (reference sequence). V lost 6 bases and J lost 6, with 14 bases in between. Here the CDR3 reads CACRGGYAEAFF. The CDR3 coding sequence is TGTGCCTGTAGGGGTGGGTATGCTGAAGCTTTCTTT.

The gene calls are TRBV7-2 and TRBJ1-1; D is ambiguous. CDR3 length: 16 residues. Trimming removed 1 base from V and 0 bases from J, with 12 bases in between. Germline CDR1 reads SGHTA; CDR2 reads FQGNSA. In nucleotides, the CDR3 is TGTGCCAGCAGCTTAGGGGCGGGCGGGATGAACACTGAAGCTTTCTTT. Protein sequence: CASSLGAGGMNTEAFF.

The chain employs TRBV28 and TRBJ1-5, with no clear D. The CDR3 extends over 14 amino acids. Trimming stripped 3 bases from V and 0 bases from J, with 6 bases between. CDR1 and CDR2 from the germline V gene are MDHEN and SYDVKM. CDR3 protein: CASSFQISNQPQHF. CDR3 sequence (DNA): TGTGCCAGCAGTTTCCAGATTAGCAATCAGCCCCAGCATTTT.

V and J are TRBV11-3 and TRBJ2-1; 11 bases agree with TRBD1. This CDR3 is built from 16 residues. The germline V gene has CDR1 SGHNT and CDR2 YENEEA. J gave up 5 bases and V 3 bases, and 6 bases lay outside the gene matches. The CDR3 coding sequence is TGTGCCAGCAGCTTTTCAGGGACAGGGGGGGACAATGAGCAGTTCTTC. This gives the protein CASSFSGTGGDNEQFF.

The rearrangement links TRBV30 to TRBJ2-7; D is unclear. Germline lookup yields CDR1 GTSNPN and CDR2 SVGIG (reference sequence). The CDR3 runs 13 residues. Trimming took 1 base from V and 6 from J, leaving 13 bases between them. The CDR3 protein is CAWSASDFGEQYF. The CDR3 DNA is TGTGCCTGGAGTGCAAGTGATTTCGGCGAGCAGTACTTC. The variable domain in full, with the rest retrieved from reference TRBV30 and TRBJ2-7, is SQTIHQWPATLVQPVGSPLSLECTVEGTSNPNLYWYRQAAGRGLQLLFYSVGIGQISSEVPQNLSASRPQDRQFILSSKKLLLSDSGFYLCAWSASDFGEQYFGPGTRLTVT.

In this sample, this clone turned up a few times. The chain combines TRBV6-5 with TRBJ2-1; 7 bases are a match to TRBD2. Germline V CDR1 and CDR2: MNHEY, SVGAGI. The CDR3 totals 14 residues. V trimming: 0 bases; J trimming: 8 bases; junction bases outside the gene matches: 4. The CDR3 bases are TGTGCCAGCAGTTACTCGGGGGGGTCCGATGAGCAGTTCTTC. It specifies CASSYSGGSDEQFF.

This clone was picked up one time. The chain uses TRBV19 and TRBJ1-4; the D gene is possibly TRBD1 (5 bases). The CDR3 has 16 amino acids. V was clipped by 5 bases and J by 4 bases, with 17 bases between them. Germline CDR1 reads LNHDA; CDR2 reads SQIVND (reference sequence). The CDR3 protein is CASSGQLGQSNEKLFF. The CDR3 nucleotides are TGTGCCAGTAGTGGCCAGTTGGGGCAGAGTAATGAAAAACTGTTTTTT.

This chain connects TRBV19 to TRBJ1-1; no firm D call. The CDR3 has 14 amino acids. CDR1 is LNHDA and CDR2 is SQIVND in the germline V gene (reference sequence). V lost 1 base, J lost 2 bases, and 8 bases lay in between. CDR3 protein: CASSIVGVNTEAFF. The CDR3 region has the DNA TGTGCCAGTAGTATAGTGGGCGTAAACACTGAAGCTTTCTTT. The whole variable domain, remainder taken from reference TRBV19 and TRBJ1-1, is DGGITQSPKYLFRKEGQNVTLSCEQNLNHDAMYWYRQDPGQGLRLIYYSQIVNDFQKGDIAEGYSVSREKKESFPLTVTSAQKNPTAFYLCASSIVGVNTEAFFGQGTRLTVV.

This clone has a handful of counts. J is TRBJ2-7 and V is TRBV2, with TRBD2 matching 11 bases. The germline V gene encodes CDR1 SNHLY and CDR2 FYNNEI. Trimming removed 9 bases from V and 2 bases from J; junction bases left unmatched: 3. There are 13 residues in the CDR3. The CDR3 DNA sequence: TGTGCCAGTTCTAGCGGGAGGACCTACGAGCAGTACTTC. Amino acids: CASSSGRTYEQYF.